This T cell receptor beta chain was recorded in a study of blood T cell repertoires in COVID-19. The method was immunoSEQ multiplex PCR; TCRdb's version includes in-frame clones alone and lacks a portion of them. This repertoire shows around 28,000 clones, about 89% found once; its top ten account for less than 3.5%. The V segment lost 3 bases and the J segment 4 bases; nucleotides outside the gene matches: 4. The CDR3 consists of 14 residues. The germline gives CDR1 MGHRA, CDR2 YSYEKL. The receptor comes from a human donor in a cohort sampled during active COVID-19. The chain employs TRBV4-1 and TRBJ2-3; 7 bases map to TRBD1. Sequenced material: peripheral blood. CDR3 in DNA: TGCGCCAGCAGCCAGCGACAGGGATCAGATACGCAGTATTTT. Translated: CASSQRQGSDTQYF.